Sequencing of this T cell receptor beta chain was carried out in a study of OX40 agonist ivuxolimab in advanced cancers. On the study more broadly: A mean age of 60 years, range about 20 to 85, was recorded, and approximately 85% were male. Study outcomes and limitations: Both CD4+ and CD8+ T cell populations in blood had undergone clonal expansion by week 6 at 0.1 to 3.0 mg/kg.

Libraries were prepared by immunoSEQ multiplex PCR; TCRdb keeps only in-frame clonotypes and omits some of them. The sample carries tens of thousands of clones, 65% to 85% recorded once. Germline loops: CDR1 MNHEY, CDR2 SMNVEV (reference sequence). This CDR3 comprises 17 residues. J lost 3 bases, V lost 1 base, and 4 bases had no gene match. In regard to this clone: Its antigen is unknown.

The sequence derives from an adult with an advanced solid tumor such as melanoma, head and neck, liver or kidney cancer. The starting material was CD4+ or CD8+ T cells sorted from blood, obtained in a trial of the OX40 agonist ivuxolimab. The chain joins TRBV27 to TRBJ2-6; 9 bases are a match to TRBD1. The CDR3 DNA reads TGTGCCAGCAGTTTATTCGGACAGGGGAGTGGGGCCAACGTCCTGACTTTC. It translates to CASSLFGQGSGANVLTF.